What follows are 25 T cell receptor beta chains derived from one specimen sequenced in a study of monozygotic twins with inflammatory bowel disease. No DNA is given; TCRdb re-called the 5' RACE reads and lists each CDR3 protein once. The sample holds roughly 100,000 distinct CDR3 sequences. The sequencing sample was made of blood. The receptors were sampled from a human donor with ulcerative colitis or Crohn's disease, or a healthy co-twin of an affected twin (not recorded which).

The rearrangement joins TRBV7-3 to TRBJ2-7; TCRdb proposes TRBD1, but this gene call is untestable without DNA. This CDR3 is built from 15 residues. Germline loops: CDR1 SGHTA, CDR2 FQGTGA. The CDR3 sequence: CASSLSGTGVHEQYF.

This CDR3 is CASSLGQGTMNEQFF. V gene TRBV7-2 combines with J gene TRBJ2-1; absent DNA, TCRdb's TRBD1 call cannot be checked. The CDR3 has 15 residues. Germline values: CDR1 SGHTA, CDR2 FQGNSA. Combining the CDR3 with reference TRBV7-2 and TRBJ2-1 gives the whole variable domain GAGVSQSPSNKVTEKGKDVELRCDPISGHTALYWYRQSLGQGLEFLIYFQGNSAPDKSGLPSDRFSAERTGGSVSTLTIQRTQQEDSAVYLCASSLGQGTMNEQFFGPGTRLTVL.

V usage is TRBV27 and J usage is TRBJ2-5; TCRdb's D call, TRBD2, is unchecked because there is no DNA. The CDR3 loop spans 18 amino acids. From germline, CDR1 is MNHEY and CDR2 SMNVEV (reference sequence). The CDR3 spells CASSSWTSGGPKRETQYF.

The chain combines TRBV10-3 with TRBJ1-6. The germline CDR1 and CDR2 sequences are ENHRY and SYGVKD. CDR3 size: 15 residues. This chain's CDR3 is CAISDQGSYNSPLHF.

CDR3: CASSQGFSGGASYEQYF. This rearrangement joins TRBV4-3 to TRBJ2-7; TCRdb reports TRBD1, a call that lacks DNA to check it against. The CDR3 is made up of 17 amino acids. Germline CDR1 and CDR2: LGHNA and YSLEER.

This rearrangement joins TRBV7-2 to TRBJ2-7. CDR3 length equals 14 residues. Germline V gives CDR1 SGHTA, CDR2 FQGNSA. CDR3 region: CASSFSPGAYEQYF.

The chain is built from TRBV20-1 and TRBJ1-4. Germline CDR1 DFQATT, CDR2 SNEGSKA (reference sequence). This CDR3 is 12 amino acids long. The CDR3 spells CSARDVNEKLFF.

The chain links TRBV6-5 to TRBJ2-1; TCRdb outputs TRBD2, but without DNA this stays unchecked. Germline loops: CDR1 MNHEY, CDR2 SVGAGI. The CDR3 runs to 18 residues. CDR3 amino acids: CASSYRTIGPSSYNEQFF.

V is TRBV5-5 and J is TRBJ1-5. The germline gives CDR1 SGHKS, CDR2 YYEKEE (reference sequence). This CDR3 is 13 amino acids long. CDR3 sequence reads: CASSPRANQPQHF.

This chain uses TRBV6-5 with TRBJ2-5; TCRdb outputs TRBD1, but without DNA this stays unchecked. The CDR3 consists of 13 residues. Per germline, CDR1 MNHEY and CDR2 SVGAGI. The CDR3 loop is CASNQGEEETQYF.

The chain uses TRBV11-1 and TRBJ1-2; TCRdb lists TRBD1, though no DNA is available to test this call. This CDR3 has 14 amino acids. Germline V gene data show CDR1 as SGHAT and CDR2 as FQDESV (reference sequence). The CDR3 reads CASSRNRVGYGYTF.

The V and J genes are TRBV13 and TRBJ2-4; TCRdb returns TRBD1, unconfirmable since there is no DNA. CDR3 length: 16 residues. Germline CDR1 PRHDT, CDR2 FYEKMQ (reference sequence). This CDR3 is CASSLGLGGPKNIQYF.

Here the CDR3 reads CASSSLVAGENEQFF. The rearrangement links TRBV5-1 to TRBJ2-1; the TCRdb call, TRBD2, lacks DNA for checking. The germline V gene encodes CDR1 SGHRS and CDR2 YFSETQ. The CDR3 has 15 residues. Full variable domain (missing parts from reference TRBV5-1 and TRBJ2-1): KAGVTQTPRYLIKTRGQQVTLSCSPISGHRSVSWYQQTPGQGLQFLFEYFSETQRNKGNFPGRFSGRQFSNSRSEMNVSTLELGDSALYLCASSSLVAGENEQFFGPGTRLTVL.

The chain combines TRBV5-1 with TRBJ2-2; the D call of TRBD1 rests on TCRdb alone, since no DNA is present to check it. The germline gives CDR1 SGHRS, CDR2 YFSETQ. The CDR3 extends over 12 amino acids. The CDR3 sequence is CASSVTGRELFF.

The rearrangement joins TRBV14 to TRBJ1-2. Germline lookup yields CDR1 SGHDN and CDR2 FVKESK. CDR3 length: 16 residues. The CDR3 sequence is CASSQDARRPNYGYTF. The variable domain in full, with the rest retrieved from reference TRBV14 and TRBJ1-2, is EAGVTQFPSHSVIEKGQTVTLRCDPISGHDNLYWYRRVMGKEIKFLLHFVKESKQDESGMPNNRFLAERTGGTYSTLKVQPAELEDSGVYFCASSQDARRPNYGYTFGSGTRLTVV.

The chain carries TRBV5-1 and TRBJ2-5. This CDR3 spans 15 amino acids. The germline V gene has CDR1 SGHRS and CDR2 YFSETQ. CDR3 residues: CASSLNRRSQETQYF.

The chain links TRBV6-2 or TRBV6-3 to TRBJ1-3; with no DNA, the TCRdb D assignment of TRBD1 cannot be verified. Germline V gene data show CDR1 as MNHEY and CDR2 as SVGEGT. This CDR3 comprises 16 residues. The CDR3 sequence is CASSAPDGLSGNTIYF.

J is TRBJ2-7 and V is TRBV28; the D gene TCRdb calls, TRBD1, cannot be checked with no DNA. This CDR3 has 15 amino acids. Germline loops: CDR1 MDHEN, CDR2 SYDVKM. The CDR3 sequence: CASSKPGTGLYEQYF.

This chain joins TRBV3-1 and TRBJ1-1. The CDR3 runs to 14 residues. The germline gives CDR1 LGHDT, CDR2 YNNKEL (reference sequence). CDR3 sequence reads: CASSHPTPNTEAFF.

This chain joins TRBV12-3 or TRBV12-4 and TRBJ2-6. This CDR3 has 14 amino acids. The CDR3 sequence: CASRLALGANVLTF.

The J gene is TRBJ2-7, the V gene TRBV20-1; the TRBD1 assignment by TCRdb is unverifiable without DNA. Per germline, CDR1 DFQATT and CDR2 SNEGSKA (reference sequence). The CDR3 covers 12 residues. CDR3 region: CSAMRGGYEQYF.

The rearrangement joins TRBV27 to TRBJ2-7; the D call of TRBD2 rests on TCRdb alone, since no DNA is present to check it. Looked up from germline, CDR1 is MNHEY and CDR2 is SMNVEV (reference sequence). The CDR3 sequence is 15 residues long. The CDR3 loop reads CASSFRGLASYEQYF.

This chain joins TRBV18 and TRBJ2-7. The CDR3 sequence is 13 residues long. Germline loops: CDR1 KGHSH, CDR2 LQKENI. The CDR3 loop is CASSPLSTYEQYF. The whole variable domain, remainder taken from reference TRBV18 and TRBJ2-7, is NAGVMQNPRHLVRRRGQEARLRCSPMKGHSHVYWYRQLPEEGLKFMVYLQKENIIDESGMPKERFSAEFPKEGPSILRIQQVVRGDSAAYFCASSPLSTYEQYFGPGTRLTVT.

J is TRBJ1-5 and V is TRBV7-6. The CDR3 contains 12 residues. Germline V gives CDR1 SGHVS, CDR2 FNYEAQ. The CDR3 protein is CASSSRTGFQHF.

J is TRBJ1-1 and V is TRBV6-5; TCRdb's D gene call, TRBD1, goes unchecked for lack of DNA. The CDR3 sequence is 12 residues long. In germline, CDR1 is MNHEY, CDR2 SVGAGI. CDR3 residues: CASSHGGTEAFF.